The present TCR beta chain was sequenced within a study of cytomegalovirus exposure and HLA in healthy donors. This clone was counted once. The CDR3 sequence is 14 residues long. The germline V gene encodes CDR1 LGHNA and CDR2 YNFKEQ. V was shortened by 4 bases and J by 0 bases, with 8 bases between the two germline ends. 60 Vbeta and 13 Jbeta primers were used in PCR. Sequencing was performed with immunoSEQ multiplex PCR; in TCRdb, only in-frame clones are kept and a portion is missing. The sample records some 150,000 clones, approximately 80% being singletons. This chain joins TRBV4-2 and TRBJ2-3, with unresolved D. The sequenced sample was PBMCs. The receptor's source is a woman between 18 and 29 years old in good health and CMV-seronegative. This CDR3 reads CASSPGPSTDTQYF. The DNA of the CDR3 is TGTGCCAGCAGCCCTGGGCCAAGCACAGATACGCAGTATTTT.